This TCR beta chain was recorded in a study of T cell responses to AZD1222 COVID-19 vaccine. General study points: Baseline serostatus was positive in only six AZD1222 recipients. Per reports, nearly half of all spike-specific TCRs target regions that are unmutated in variants.

The repertoire was sequenced with immunoSEQ multiplex PCR; TCRdb's copy has only in-frame clones and lacks some. The data show roughly 120,000 clones, more than 85% seen once. Notes on this clone: Its matching antigen is unknown.

CDR1 and CDR2 from the germline V gene are DFQATT and SNEGSKA (reference sequence). CDR3 length: 11 residues. The sample was peripheral blood, taken on day 0 of AZD1222 vaccination. The gene calls are TRBV20-1 and TRBJ1-3; TRBD1 matches at 7 bases. The source is an adult in good health. The CDR3 sequence is CRADRDNTIYF. CDR3 sequence (DNA): TGCAGGGCAGACAGGGATAACACCATATATTTT.